Below, one TCR beta chain is given with its context. Per the original methods: Nucleated cell number was recorded as an estimate derived from reference gene primer amplification. The assay was immunoSEQ multiplex PCR, and TCRdb's table has in-frame clones only and misses some. The V and J calls and clone size are taken from that table; D and trimming were inferred from the DNA. This table holds approximately 110,000 clones, about nine tenths found once. The entry originates in a study of blood T cell repertoires in COVID-19. Whole-study context: T cells, B-cell-depleted T cells, or PBMCs provided the cDNA or gDNA that served as material.

CDR1 and CDR2 (germline): DFQATT, SNEGSKA (reference sequence). V shed 3 bases and J 4 bases; nucleotides not matched to a gene: 7. This CDR3 is 16 amino acids long. This chain joins TRBV20-1 and TRBJ2-2, with 11 bases matching TRBD2. Material for sequencing was peripheral blood. The sequence came from a human donor in a cohort sampled during active COVID-19. CDR3 sequence (DNA): TGCAGTGCTAGTCCCTCTAGCGGGAGGAGCACCGGGGAGCTGTTTTTT. Protein product: CSASPSSGRSTGELFF.